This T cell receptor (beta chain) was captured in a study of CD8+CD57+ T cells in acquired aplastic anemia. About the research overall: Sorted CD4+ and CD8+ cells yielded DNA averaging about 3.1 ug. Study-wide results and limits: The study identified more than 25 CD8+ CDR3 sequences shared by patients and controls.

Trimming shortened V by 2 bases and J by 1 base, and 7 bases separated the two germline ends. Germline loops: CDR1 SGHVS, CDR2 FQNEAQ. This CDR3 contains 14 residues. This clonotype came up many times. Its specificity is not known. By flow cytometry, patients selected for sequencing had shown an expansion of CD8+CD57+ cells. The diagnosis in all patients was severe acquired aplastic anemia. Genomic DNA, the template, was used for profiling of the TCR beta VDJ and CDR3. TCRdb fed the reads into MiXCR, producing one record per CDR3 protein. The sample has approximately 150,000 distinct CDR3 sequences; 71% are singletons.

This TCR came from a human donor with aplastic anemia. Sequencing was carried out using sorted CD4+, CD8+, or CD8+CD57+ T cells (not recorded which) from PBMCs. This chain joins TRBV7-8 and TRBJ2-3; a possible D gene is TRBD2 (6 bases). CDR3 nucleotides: TGTGCCAGCAGCTTATCGGGGGGCACAGATACGCAGTATTTT. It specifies CASSLSGGTDTQYF.